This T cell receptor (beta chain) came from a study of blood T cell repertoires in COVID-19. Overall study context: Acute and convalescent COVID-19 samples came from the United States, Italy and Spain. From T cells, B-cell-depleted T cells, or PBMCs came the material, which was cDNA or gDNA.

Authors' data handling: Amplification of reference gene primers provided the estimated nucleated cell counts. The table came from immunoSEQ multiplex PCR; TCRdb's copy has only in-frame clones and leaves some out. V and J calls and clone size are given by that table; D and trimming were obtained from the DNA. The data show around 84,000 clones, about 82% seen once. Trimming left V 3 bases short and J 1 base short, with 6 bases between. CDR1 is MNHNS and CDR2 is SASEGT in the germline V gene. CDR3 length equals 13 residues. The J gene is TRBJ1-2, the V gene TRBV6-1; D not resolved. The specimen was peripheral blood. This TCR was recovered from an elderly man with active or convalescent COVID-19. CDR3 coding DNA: TGTGCCAGCAGTGATGGGAGTAACTATGGCTACACCTTC. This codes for CASSDGSNYGYTF.